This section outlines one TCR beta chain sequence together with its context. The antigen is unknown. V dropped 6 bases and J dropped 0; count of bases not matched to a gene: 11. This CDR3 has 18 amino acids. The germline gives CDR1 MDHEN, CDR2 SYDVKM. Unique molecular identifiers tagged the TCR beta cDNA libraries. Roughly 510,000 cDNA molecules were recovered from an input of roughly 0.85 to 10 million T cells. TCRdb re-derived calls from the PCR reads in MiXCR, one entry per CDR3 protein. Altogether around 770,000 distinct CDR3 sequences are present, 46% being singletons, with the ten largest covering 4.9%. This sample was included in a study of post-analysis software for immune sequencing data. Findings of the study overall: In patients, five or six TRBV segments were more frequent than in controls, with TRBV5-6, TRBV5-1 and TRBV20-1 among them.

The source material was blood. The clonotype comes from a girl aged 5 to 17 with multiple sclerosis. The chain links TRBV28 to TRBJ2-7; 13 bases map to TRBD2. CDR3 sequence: CASSPTSGRAWRSYEQYF. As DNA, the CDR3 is TGTGCCAGCAGCCCTACTAGCGGGAGGGCCTGGCGCTCCTACGAGCAGTACTTC.